The clone carrying this TCR beta chain has a handful of counts. This entry comes from a study of T-cell reconstitution after alpha-beta-depleted transplantation in children. For TCRbeta, the library was prepared with unique molecular identifiers. One entry per CDR3 protein, called by TCRdb with MiXCR from the PCR reads. The table includes about 500,000 distinct CDR3 sequences, over 10% detected once. CDR1 and CDR2 (germline): MNHEY, SMNVEV (reference sequence). The CDR3 covers 13 residues. The V gene lost 7 bases and the J gene lost 5 bases, with 11 bases spanning the gap. This sample comprised PBMCs, mostly from graft donor cells, obtained 180 days after TCRalphabeta/CD19-depleted stem cell transplant. The gene calls are TRBV27 and TRBJ1-4; D is unresolved. The source is a female patient between 2 and 15 years old who had a stem cell transplant for aplastic anemia, so the T cells may come from the graft donor. For the CDR3, the DNA is TGTGCCAGCACCTGGAGCGGCAATGAAAAACTGTTTTTT. It encodes CASTWSGNEKLFF.